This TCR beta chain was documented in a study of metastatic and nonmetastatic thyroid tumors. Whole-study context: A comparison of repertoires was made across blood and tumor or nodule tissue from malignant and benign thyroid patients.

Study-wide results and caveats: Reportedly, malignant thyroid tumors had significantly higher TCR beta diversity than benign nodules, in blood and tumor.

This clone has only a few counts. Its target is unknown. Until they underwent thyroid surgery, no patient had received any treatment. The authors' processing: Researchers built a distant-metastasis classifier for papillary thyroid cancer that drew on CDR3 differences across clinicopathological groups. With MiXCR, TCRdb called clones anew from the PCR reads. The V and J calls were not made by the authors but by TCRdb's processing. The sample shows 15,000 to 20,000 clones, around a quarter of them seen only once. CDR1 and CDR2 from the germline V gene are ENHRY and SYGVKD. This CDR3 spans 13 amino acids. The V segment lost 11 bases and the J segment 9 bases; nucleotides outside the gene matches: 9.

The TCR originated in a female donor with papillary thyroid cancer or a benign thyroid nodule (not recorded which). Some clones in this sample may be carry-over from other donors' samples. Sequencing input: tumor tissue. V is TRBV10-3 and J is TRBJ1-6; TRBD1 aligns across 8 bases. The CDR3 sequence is CAHAGGVGSPLHF. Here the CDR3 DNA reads TGTGCCCACGCAGGGGGCGTCGGTTCACCCCTCCACTTT.